The next 5 T cell receptor beta chains were all read from a single sample in a study of technical replicates of blood from several donors. Assay: immunoSEQ multiplex PCR; the TCRdb copy retains only in-frame clones and omits some. Here the sample spans about 84,000 clones, 95% to 98% being singletons. The material sequenced was T cells isolated from PBMCs. The source is a human donor in good health.

The chain carries TRBV6-5 and TRBJ2-1; D is unresolved. The V end lost 0 bases, the J end lost 7 bases, and 4 bases lay between the germline ends. Germline CDR1 is MNHEY and CDR2 is SVGAGI. There are 12 residues in the CDR3. The CDR3 sequence is CASSYSPNEQFF. CDR3 sequence (DNA): TGTGCCAGCAGTTACTCCCCTAATGAGCAGTTCTTC.

CDR3 coding DNA: TGTGCCAGCAGTTATAGCTCGGAGGACTACGAGCAGTACTTC. This translates into CASSYSSEDYEQYF. The gene calls are TRBV27 and TRBJ2-7; perhaps TRBD2 as D (5 bases). Germline V lookup: CDR1 MNHEY, CDR2 SMNVEV (reference sequence). The CDR3 runs 14 residues. V dropped 4 bases and J dropped 3 bases, with 13 bases sitting between them.

This chain connects TRBV5-1 to TRBJ2-3; D not certain. The CDR3 totals 13 residues. Trimming removed 4 bases from V and 0 bases from J, with 6 bases in between. Per the germline V gene, CDR1 is SGHRS and CDR2 is YFSETQ. The DNA for the CDR3 is TGCGCCAGCAGCACCGGGAGCACAGATACGCAGTATTTT. Residues: CASSTGSTDTQYF.

The chain is built from TRBV6-1 and TRBJ2-1; 7 bases align to TRBD2. Per the germline V gene, CDR1 is MNHNS and CDR2 is SASEGT. The CDR3 runs 15 residues. The trim removed 10 bases at V and 4 bases at J, leaving 13 bases unmatched. The CDR3 is CATGETSYLYNEQFF. The CDR3 nucleotides are TGTGCCACCGGAGAGACTAGCTATTTGTACAATGAGCAGTTCTTC.

The chain carries TRBV6-4 and TRBJ1-2, with unresolved D. Trimming took off 3 bases at V and 5 bases at J, with 16 bases between the two ends. Per germline, CDR1 MRHNA and CDR2 SNTAGT. This CDR3 has 15 amino acids. CDR3 region: CASSEQPGPNYGYTF. The CDR3, as DNA: TGTGCCAGCAGTGAACAGCCTGGCCCCAATTATGGCTACACCTTC.